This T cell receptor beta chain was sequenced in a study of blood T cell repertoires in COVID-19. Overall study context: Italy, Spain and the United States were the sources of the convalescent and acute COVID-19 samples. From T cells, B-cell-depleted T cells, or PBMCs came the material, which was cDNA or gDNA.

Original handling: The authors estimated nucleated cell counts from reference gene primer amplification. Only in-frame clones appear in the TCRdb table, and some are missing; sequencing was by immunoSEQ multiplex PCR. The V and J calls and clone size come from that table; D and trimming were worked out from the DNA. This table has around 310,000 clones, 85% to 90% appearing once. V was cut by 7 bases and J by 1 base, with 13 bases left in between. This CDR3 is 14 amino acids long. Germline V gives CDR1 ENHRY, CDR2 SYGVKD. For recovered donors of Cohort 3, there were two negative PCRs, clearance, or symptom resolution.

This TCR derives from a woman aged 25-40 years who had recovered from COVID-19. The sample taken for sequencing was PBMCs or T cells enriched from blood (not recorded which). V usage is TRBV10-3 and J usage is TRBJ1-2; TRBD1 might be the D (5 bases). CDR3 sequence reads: CAITGAAGNYGYTF. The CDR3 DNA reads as TGTGCCATCACTGGGGCAGCCGGTAACTATGGCTACACCTTC.